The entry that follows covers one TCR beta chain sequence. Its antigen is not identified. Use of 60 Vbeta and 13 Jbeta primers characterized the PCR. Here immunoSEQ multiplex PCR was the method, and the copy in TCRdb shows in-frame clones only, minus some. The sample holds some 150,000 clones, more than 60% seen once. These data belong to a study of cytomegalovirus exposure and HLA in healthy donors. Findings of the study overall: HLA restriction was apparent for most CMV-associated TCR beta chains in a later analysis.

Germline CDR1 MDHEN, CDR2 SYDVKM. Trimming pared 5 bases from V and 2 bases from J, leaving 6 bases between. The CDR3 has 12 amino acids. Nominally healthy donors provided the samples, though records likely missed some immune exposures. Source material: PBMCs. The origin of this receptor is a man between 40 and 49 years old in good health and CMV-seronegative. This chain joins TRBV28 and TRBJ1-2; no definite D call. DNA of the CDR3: TGTGCCAGCAGTCGGGAAAACTATGGCTACACCTTC. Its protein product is CASSRENYGYTF.